This T cell receptor beta chain was found in a study of cytomegalovirus exposure and HLA in healthy donors. Clones were sequenced by immunoSEQ multiplex PCR, and TCRdb holds only the in-frame ones, with some missing. The repertoire holds 90,000 to 100,000 clones, with about 90% as singletons. The CDR3 is 11 residues long. Germline V gene sequence: CDR1 MGHRA, CDR2 YSYEKL. The V and J ends lost 1 base and 8 bases respectively, with 5 bases between them. This receptor was obtained from a man younger than 30 in good health and CMV-seropositive. J is TRBJ1-2 and V is TRBV4-1; D perhaps matches TRBD1 (5 bases). Sequenced: PBMCs. CDR3 bases: TGCGCCAGCAGCCAAGGGGGCGGCTACACCTTC. Its translation: CASSQGGGYTF.